This T cell receptor beta chain was sequenced in a study of blood T cells in healthy people across ages. Deletions cut 2 bases from V and 7 bases from J, with 14 bases between. Germline lookup yields CDR1 LGHNA and CDR2 YNFKEQ. This CDR3 has 14 amino acids. Sample-barcoded 5' priming and a J-beta primer mix drove a second PCR of about 7 to 11 cycles. Each cDNA molecule was tagged by a template-switch adaptor that had 12 random nucleotides. There were at least 3 million CDR3-containing paired-end reads obtained from each sample. One entry per CDR3 protein results from TCRdb running MiXCR on the 5' RACE reads. The table lists hundreds of thousands of distinct CDR3 sequences, 45% to 50% of them singletons. The study's findings and limits: Among long-lived donors, naive CD4+ cells were more numerous and diversity higher than in aged donors.

This clonotype was observed a handful of times. Its specificity is unknown. The chain couples TRBV4-2 to TRBJ1-1, with D uncertain. The sequenced sample consisted of blood. The TCR comes from a woman aged 60-75 years in good health. The CDR3 DNA sequence: TGTGCCAGCAGCCAAAGTAGGGTGCCCCATGAAGCTTTCTTT. It translates to CASSQSRVPHEAFF.